The rows below give T cell receptor beta chains drawn from one sample of a study of T cells in Graves' hyperthyroidism and ophthalmopathy. TCRdb independently ran MiXCR on the multiplex PCR reads; one entry per CDR3 protein. The table includes about half a million distinct CDR3 sequences, 15% to 20% detected once. Specimen: blood. The receptors come from a man aged 35-49 years with Graves' ophthalmopathy. CDR3s include the opening cysteine and the closing phenylalanine or tryptophan. The D gene is left open where the match is weak. Where a row states a size, it is once, few, many or the class of an expanded clone; other rows omit it.

d_call: TRBD1
v_call: TRBV12-3/TRBV12-4
clone_size: NA
j_call: TRBJ2-7
cdr3_aa: CASSSRDRASYEQYF
cdr3_nt: TGTGCCAGCAGTTCCCGGGACAGGGCCTCCTACGAGCAGTACTTC

d_call: TRBD1
v_call: TRBV29-1
clone_size: few
j_call: TRBJ1-2
cdr3_aa: CSGGTGVERGYTF
cdr3_nt: TGCAGCGGGGGGACAGGGGTCGAGCGTGGCTACACCTTC

d_call: NA
v_call: TRBV4-1
clone_size: NA
j_call: TRBJ2-2
cdr3_aa: CASSQDRTGELFF
cdr3_nt: TGCGCCAGCAGCCAAGATCGAACCGGGGAGCTGTTTTTT

d_call: NA
v_call: TRBV2
clone_size: few
j_call: TRBJ2-5
cdr3_aa: CASLGLPTETQYF
cdr3_nt: TGTGCCAGTCTGGGGCTACCCACGGAGACCCAGTACTTC

d_call: NA
v_call: TRBV30
clone_size: NA
j_call: TRBJ2-6
cdr3_aa: CASRERLAGANVLTF
cdr3_nt: TGTGCCAGCCGTGAACGGCTGGCTGGGGCCAACGTCCTGACTTTC

d_call: TRBD2
v_call: TRBV29-1
clone_size: few
j_call: TRBJ2-7
cdr3_aa: CSVEWAGVPYEQYF
cdr3_nt: TGCAGCGTTGAATGGGCGGGAGTTCCTTACGAGCAGTACTTC

d_call: NA
v_call: TRBV29-1
clone_size: NA
j_call: TRBJ1-1
cdr3_aa: CTMLWGIDTEAFF
cdr3_nt: TGCACCATGCTTTGGGGGATAGACACTGAAGCTTTCTTT

d_call: TRBD2
v_call: TRBV6-2/TRBV6-3
clone_size: few
j_call: TRBJ2-2
cdr3_aa: CASSYSSGAVTGELFF
cdr3_nt: TGTGCCAGCAGTTACTCGAGCGGGGCGGTCACCGGGGAGCTGTTTTTT

d_call: NA
v_call: TRBV29-1
clone_size: few
j_call: TRBJ2-1
cdr3_aa: CSARRGGPEQFF
cdr3_nt: TGCAGCGCTAGGCGGGGAGGCCCCGAGCAGTTCTTC

d_call: TRBD1
v_call: TRBV30
clone_size: few
j_call: TRBJ1-3
cdr3_aa: CAWTGGPGNTIYF
cdr3_nt: TGTGCCTGGACAGGGGGCCCTGGAAACACCATATATTTT

d_call: NA
v_call: TRBV6-1
clone_size: NA
j_call: TRBJ1-2
cdr3_aa: CASSEALHEGSQGYTF
cdr3_nt: TGTGCCAGCAGTGAAGCGCTTCATGAGGGTTCCCAAGGCTACACCTTC

d_call: NA
v_call: TRBV7-6
clone_size: few
j_call: TRBJ1-2
cdr3_aa: CASSLGAGAGGYTF
cdr3_nt: TGTGCCAGCAGCTTAGGAGCGGGGGCCGGTGGCTACACCTTC

d_call: TRBD2
v_call: TRBV3-1
clone_size: many
j_call: TRBJ2-5
cdr3_aa: CASSQARTSETQYF
cdr3_nt: TGTGCCAGCAGCCAAGCTAGGACTAGCGAGACCCAGTACTTC

d_call: TRBD1
v_call: TRBV6-1
clone_size: few
j_call: TRBJ1-3
cdr3_aa: CASSTGTGGGNTIYF
cdr3_nt: TGTGCCAGCAGTACCGGGACAGGGGGTGGAAACACCATATATTTT

d_call: TRBD1
v_call: TRBV27
clone_size: NA
j_call: TRBJ2-1
cdr3_aa: CASSSGTGGRNEQFF
cdr3_nt: TGTGCCAGCAGCTCCGGGACAGGGGGTAGGAATGAGCAGTTCTTC

d_call: TRBD1
v_call: TRBV7-2
clone_size: few
j_call: TRBJ2-7
cdr3_aa: CASTDRGRWEQYF
cdr3_nt: TGTGCCAGCACAGACAGGGGGCGTTGGGAGCAGTACTTC

d_call: TRBD1
v_call: TRBV5-1
clone_size: few
j_call: TRBJ1-2
cdr3_aa: CASSSDREGYGYTF
cdr3_nt: TGCGCCAGCAGCTCGGACAGGGAAGGTTATGGCTACACCTTC

d_call: NA
v_call: TRBV6-5
clone_size: many
j_call: TRBJ2-7
cdr3_aa: CASSYLGRSGSEQYF
cdr3_nt: TGTGCCAGCAGTTACTTGGGTAGAAGCGGGTCGGAGCAGTACTTC

d_call: NA
v_call: TRBV6-2/TRBV6-3
clone_size: NA
j_call: TRBJ1-5
cdr3_aa: CASSGALVEPQHF
cdr3_nt: TGTGCCAGCAGTGGGGCGTTGGTGGAGCCCCAGCATTTT

d_call: NA
v_call: TRBV7-9
clone_size: NA
j_call: TRBJ2-3
cdr3_aa: CASSSPLIRDTQYF
cdr3_nt: TGTGCCAGCAGCTCCCCGCTCATACGGGATACGCAGTATTTT

d_call: NA
v_call: TRBV6-1
clone_size: NA
j_call: TRBJ2-5
cdr3_aa: CASNGGLETQYF
cdr3_nt: TGTGCCAGCAACGGGGGTTTGGAGACCCAGTACTTC

d_call: NA
v_call: TRBV13
clone_size: NA
j_call: TRBJ2-1
cdr3_aa: CASSSRIALYNEQFF
cdr3_nt: TGTGCCAGCAGCTCCCGGATAGCGCTGTACAATGAGCAGTTCTTC

d_call: NA
v_call: TRBV7-8
clone_size: many
j_call: TRBJ2-7
cdr3_aa: CASTPRRGDIREQYF
cdr3_nt: TGTGCCAGCACCCCCCGAAGGGGGGACATCCGCGAGCAGTACTTC

d_call: TRBD1
v_call: TRBV7-3
clone_size: NA
j_call: TRBJ1-2
cdr3_aa: CASSLGGTGCEVHYGYTF
cdr3_nt: TGTGCCAGCAGCTTAGGCGGGACAGGGTGTGAAGTTCACTATGGCTACACCTTC

d_call: NA
v_call: TRBV7-3
clone_size: NA
j_call: TRBJ2-5
cdr3_aa: CPSSHPDGQETQYF
cdr3_nt: TGCCCCAGCAGCCATCCGGACGGACAAGAGACCCAGTACTTC

d_call: TRBD1
v_call: TRBV3-1
clone_size: few
j_call: TRBJ2-5
cdr3_aa: CASSNMRDRGPETQYF
cdr3_nt: TGTGCCAGCAGCAATATGAGGGACAGGGGGCCAGAGACCCAGTACTTC

d_call: NA
v_call: TRBV2
clone_size: many
j_call: TRBJ1-5
cdr3_aa: CASMGWDGGNQPQHF
cdr3_nt: TGTGCCAGCATGGGCTGGGATGGTGGCAATCAGCCCCAGCATTTT

d_call: TRBD1
v_call: TRBV6-1
clone_size: few
j_call: TRBJ1-5
cdr3_aa: CASRPSGQSSNQPQHF
cdr3_nt: TGTGCCAGCAGGCCCTCGGGACAGAGTAGCAATCAGCCCCAGCATTTT

d_call: NA
v_call: TRBV5-8
clone_size: NA
j_call: TRBJ2-3
cdr3_aa: CASSLGTDLITDTQYF
cdr3_nt: TGTGCCAGCAGCTTAGGGACGGACCTAATCACAGATACGCAGTATTTT

d_call: TRBD2
v_call: TRBV12-3/TRBV12-4
clone_size: many
j_call: TRBJ2-5
cdr3_aa: CASSGTSGVIETQYF
cdr3_nt: TGTGCCAGCAGTGGGACTAGCGGGGTTATAGAGACCCAGTACTTC

d_call: NA
v_call: TRBV5-6
clone_size: NA
j_call: TRBJ1-2
cdr3_aa: CASSLSDMSSRGYTF
cdr3_nt: TGTGCCAGCAGCTTGTCAGATATGTCTAGTCGTGGCTACACCTTC

d_call: NA
v_call: TRBV7-2
clone_size: many
j_call: TRBJ2-2
cdr3_aa: CASSLTVNTGELFF
cdr3_nt: TGTGCCAGCAGCCTGACCGTAAACACCGGGGAGCTGTTTTTT

d_call: NA
v_call: TRBV24-1
clone_size: once
j_call: TRBJ2-1
cdr3_aa: CATSDLRSYEQFF
cdr3_nt: TGTGCCACCAGTGATTTGCGGAGTTATGAGCAGTTCTTC

d_call: NA
v_call: TRBV20-1
clone_size: NA
j_call: TRBJ2-2
cdr3_aa: CSAYGGNTGELFF
cdr3_nt: TGCAGTGCCTATGGCGGGAACACCGGGGAGCTGTTTTTT

d_call: NA
v_call: TRBV6-1
clone_size: NA
j_call: TRBJ2-7
cdr3_aa: CASRRQGLYEQYF
cdr3_nt: TGTGCCAGCAGAAGGCAGGGGCTCTACGAGCAGTACTTC

d_call: TRBD2
v_call: TRBV12-3/TRBV12-4
clone_size: NA
j_call: TRBJ2-1
cdr3_aa: CASRDSWLAGPYNEQFF
cdr3_nt: TGTGCCAGCAGGGATTCCTGGCTAGCGGGTCCCTACAATGAGCAGTTCTTC

d_call: NA
v_call: TRBV27
clone_size: few
j_call: TRBJ2-7
cdr3_aa: CASSGAGVPYEQYF
cdr3_nt: TGTGCCAGCTCGGGGGCAGGGGTTCCCTACGAGCAGTACTTC